What follows are 9 T cell receptor beta chains derived from one specimen sequenced in a study of OX40 agonist ivuxolimab in advanced cancers. The data were produced by immunoSEQ multiplex PCR, yet TCRdb's version contains in-frame clones alone and is incomplete. The table includes some 94,000 clones, roughly nine tenths detected once. Sequencing was performed on CD4+ or CD8+ T cells sorted from blood, taken in a trial of the OX40 agonist ivuxolimab. The receptor set was obtained from an adult with an advanced solid tumor such as melanoma, head and neck, liver or kidney cancer.

This chain links TRBV5-1 with TRBJ2-2; 8 bases match TRBD2. V lost 2 bases to trimming and J lost 1 base; unmatched junction nucleotides: 4. The CDR3 is 16 amino acids. Germline V gives CDR1 SGHRS, CDR2 YFSETQ. In nucleotides, the CDR3 is TGCGCCAGCAGCTTCCGACGGGAGGGGAACACCGGGGAGCTGTTTTTT. It specifies CASSFRREGNTGELFF.

The chain combines TRBV11-2 with TRBJ1-1, with D possibly TRBD1 on 5 matching bases. CDR1 SGHAT and CDR2 FQNNGV come from the germline V gene. CDR3 length equals 16 residues. V lost 2 bases and J 0 bases, leaving 13 bases between the germline ends. The CDR3 spells CASSLPAGRMNTEAFF. CDR3 bases: TGTGCCAGCAGCTTACCAGCGGGACGGATGAACACTGAAGCTTTCTTT.

V gene TRBV5-5 combines with J gene TRBJ2-6, with D perhaps matching TRBD1 (6 bases). The V gene lost 0 bases and the J gene lost 0 bases, with 7 bases spanning the gap. The CDR3 loop spans 16 amino acids. CDR1 is SGHKS and CDR2 is YYEKEE in the germline V gene (reference sequence). CDR3 sequence reads: CASSLDRDSGANVLTF. As DNA, the CDR3 is TGTGCCAGCAGCTTGGACAGGGACTCTGGGGCCAACGTCCTGACTTTC.

V usage is TRBV5-6 and J usage is TRBJ2-1, with a tentative D call TRBD2 (5 bases). V was shortened by 4 bases and J by 8 bases, with 16 bases between the two germline ends. The CDR3 spans 14 residues. In germline, CDR1 is SGHDT, CDR2 YYEEEE. This chain's CDR3 is CASSAGARVYEQFF. The CDR3 DNA is TGTGCCAGCAGCGCGGGCGCAAGGGTCTATGAGCAGTTCTTC. Full variable domain (outside the CDR3, taken from reference TRBV5-6 and TRBJ2-1): DAGVTQSPTHLIKTRGQQVTLRCSPKSGHDTVSWYQQALGQGPQFIFQYYEEEERQRGNFPDRFSGHQFPNYSSELNVNALLLGDSALYLCASSAGARVYEQFFGPGTRLTVL.

The chain is built from TRBV6-1 and TRBJ1-1; no definite D call. The CDR3 loop spans 12 amino acids. Deletions cut 7 bases from V and 6 bases from J, with 12 bases between. Germline V gene lookup returns CDR1 MNHNS and CDR2 SASEGT. CDR3 in amino acids: CASTHWAPEAFF. CDR3 bases: TGTGCCAGCACCCACTGGGCACCTGAAGCTTTCTTT.

This sequence joins TRBV30 and TRBJ2-7; D not resolved. Germline V gene data show CDR1 as GTSNPN and CDR2 as SVGIG (reference sequence). Trimming took 0 bases from V and 6 from J, leaving 3 bases between them. This CDR3 has 10 residues. The CDR3 region has the DNA TGTGCCTGGAGTGTGGGCGAGCAGTACTTC. Translation: CAWSVGEQYF.

The rearrangement links TRBV11-3 to TRBJ2-2; D is possibly TRBD1 or TRBD2 (5 bases each). CDR3 length: 15 amino acids. Germline CDR1 SGHNT, CDR2 YENEEA. Trimming pared 3 bases from V and 5 bases from J, leaving 13 bases between. The CDR3 spells CASSFARGGTGELFF. The CDR3 DNA follows: TGTGCCAGCAGCTTTGCTCGGGGCGGAACCGGGGAGCTGTTTTTT.

V is TRBV2 and J is TRBJ1-1, with TRBD1 as a possible D gene (5 bases). CDR3 size: 14 residues. V was shortened by 5 bases and J by 1 base, with 11 bases between the two germline ends. Germline V gene data show CDR1 as SNHLY and CDR2 as FYNNEI. CDR3 coding DNA: TGTGCCAGCAGTAGTGTCAGGGCGAACACTGAAGCTTTCTTT. Protein product: CASSSVRANTEAFF.

This rearrangement joins TRBV19 to TRBJ2-7; 9 bases match TRBD1. Germline CDR1 and CDR2: LNHDA and SQIVND (reference sequence). V lost 5 bases and J lost 7; bases outside the gene matches: 15. The CDR3 length is 16 residues. CDR3 sequence: CASSPSQGQGKGEQYF. DNA for the CDR3: TGTGCCAGTAGTCCCTCCCAGGGACAGGGAAAAGGAGAGCAGTACTTC. Together with reference TRBV19 and TRBJ2-7, the CDR3 gives the full variable domain: DGGITQSPKYLFRKEGQNVTLSCEQNLNHDAMYWYRQDPGQGLRLIYYSQIVNDFQKGDIAEGYSVSREKKESFPLTVTSAQKNPTAFYLCASSPSQGQGKGEQYFGPGTRLTVT.